This T cell receptor (beta chain) derives from a study of blood T cell repertoires in COVID-19. Background on the study: T cells, B-cell-depleted T cells, or PBMCs provided the cDNA or gDNA that served as material.

In the study's own analysis: Nucleated cell number was recorded as an estimate derived from reference gene primer amplification. Sequencing used immunoSEQ multiplex PCR; TCRdb keeps in-frame clones, though not all of them. The V and J calls and clone size come from that table; D and trimming were worked out from the DNA. Of about 400,000 clones listed, roughly 90% are singletons. Germline loops: CDR1 SGDLS, CDR2 YYNGEE. The CDR3 has 12 amino acids. Trimming shortened V by 0 bases and J by 7 bases, and 7 bases separated the two germline ends. The chain joins TRBV9 to TRBJ1-1; the D is unclear. The clonotype was recovered from a man aged 35 to 55 with acute or convalescent COVID-19. Source material: peripheral blood. In DNA, the CDR3 is TGTGCCAGCAGCGTAGGCAGAGGTGAAGCTTTCTTT. Translation: CASSVGRGEAFF.